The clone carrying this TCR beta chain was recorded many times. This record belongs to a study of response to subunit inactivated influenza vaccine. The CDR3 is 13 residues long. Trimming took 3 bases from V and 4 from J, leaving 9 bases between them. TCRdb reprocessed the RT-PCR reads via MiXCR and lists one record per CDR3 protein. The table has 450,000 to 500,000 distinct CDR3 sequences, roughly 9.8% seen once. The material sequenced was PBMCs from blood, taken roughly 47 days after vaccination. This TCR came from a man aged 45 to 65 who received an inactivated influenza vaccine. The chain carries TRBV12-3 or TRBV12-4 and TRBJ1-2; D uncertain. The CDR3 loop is CASSLAEVYGYTF. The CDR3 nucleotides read TGTGCCAGCAGTTTGGCGGAGGTCTATGGCTACACCTTC.